This paragraph reports one T cell receptor beta chain. The data stem from a study of shared clonotypes between healthy human individuals. Selected positively for CCR7 and CD45RO-negative, naive CD8 cells excluded terminally differentiated effector memory CD45RA+ cells. Between the trimmed V and J ends, which lost 1 base and 8 bases, there was a span of 18 bases. This CDR3 contains 16 residues. CDR1 SGHVS and CDR2 FNYEAQ come from the germline V gene. This table comes from immunoSEQ multiplex PCR, and its TCRdb copy is limited to in-frame clones, with some not included. The repertoire holds hundreds of thousands of clones, with around 95% as singletons.

Source material: naive CD8+ T cells sorted from blood. The chain links TRBV7-6 to TRBJ2-1, with D perhaps TRBD2 (6 bases). The receptor was derived from a woman in her 30s in good health. The CDR3: CASSLEMSGGFHEQFF. CDR3 in DNA: TGTGCCAGCAGCTTAGAAATGTCCGGGGGATTCCATGAGCAGTTCTTC.